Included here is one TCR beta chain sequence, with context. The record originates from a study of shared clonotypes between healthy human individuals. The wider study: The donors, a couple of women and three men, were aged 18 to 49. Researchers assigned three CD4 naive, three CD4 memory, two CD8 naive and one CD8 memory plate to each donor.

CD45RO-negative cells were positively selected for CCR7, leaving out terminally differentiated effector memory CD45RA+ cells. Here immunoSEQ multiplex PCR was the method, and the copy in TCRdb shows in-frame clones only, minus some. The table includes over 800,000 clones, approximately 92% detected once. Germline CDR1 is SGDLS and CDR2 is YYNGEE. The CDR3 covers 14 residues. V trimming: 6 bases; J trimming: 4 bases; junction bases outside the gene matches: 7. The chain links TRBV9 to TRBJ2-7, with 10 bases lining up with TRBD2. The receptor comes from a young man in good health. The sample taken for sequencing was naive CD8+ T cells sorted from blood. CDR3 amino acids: CASNLAGGEYEQYF. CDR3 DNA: TGTGCCAGCAACTTAGCGGGAGGAGAGTACGAGCAGTACTTC.